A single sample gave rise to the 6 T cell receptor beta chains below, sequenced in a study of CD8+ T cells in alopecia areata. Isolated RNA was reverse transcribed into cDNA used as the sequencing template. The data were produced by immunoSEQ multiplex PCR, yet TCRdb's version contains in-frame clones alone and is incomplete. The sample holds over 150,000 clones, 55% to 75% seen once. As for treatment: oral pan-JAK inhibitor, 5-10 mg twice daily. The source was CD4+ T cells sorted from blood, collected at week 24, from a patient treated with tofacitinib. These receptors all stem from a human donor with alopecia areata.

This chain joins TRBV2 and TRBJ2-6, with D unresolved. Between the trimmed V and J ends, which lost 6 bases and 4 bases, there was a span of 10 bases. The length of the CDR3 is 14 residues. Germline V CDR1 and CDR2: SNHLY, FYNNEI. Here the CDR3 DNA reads TGTGCCAGCAGGGTGACTGCGGGGGCCAACGTCCTGACTTTC. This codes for CASRVTAGANVLTF.

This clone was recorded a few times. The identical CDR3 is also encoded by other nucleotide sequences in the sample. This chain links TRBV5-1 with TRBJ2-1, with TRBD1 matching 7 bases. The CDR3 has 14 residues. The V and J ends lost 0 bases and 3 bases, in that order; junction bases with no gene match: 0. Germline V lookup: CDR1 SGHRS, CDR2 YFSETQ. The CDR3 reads CASSLGDSYNEQFF. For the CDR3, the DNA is TGCGCCAGCAGCTTGGGGGACAGCTACAATGAGCAGTTCTTC.

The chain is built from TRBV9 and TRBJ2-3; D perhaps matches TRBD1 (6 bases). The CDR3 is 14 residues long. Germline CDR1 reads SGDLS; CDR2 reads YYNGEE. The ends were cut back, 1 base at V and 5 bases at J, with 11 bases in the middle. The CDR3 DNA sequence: TGTGCCAGCAGCGTAAAACAGGGTGTAGATACGCAGTATTTT. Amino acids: CASSVKQGVDTQYF.

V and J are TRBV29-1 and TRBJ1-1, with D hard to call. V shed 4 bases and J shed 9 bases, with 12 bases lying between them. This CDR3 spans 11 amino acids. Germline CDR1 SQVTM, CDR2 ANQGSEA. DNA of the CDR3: TGCAGCGTTGTTGAGGGCACCCAAGCTTTCTTT. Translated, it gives CSVVEGTQAFF.

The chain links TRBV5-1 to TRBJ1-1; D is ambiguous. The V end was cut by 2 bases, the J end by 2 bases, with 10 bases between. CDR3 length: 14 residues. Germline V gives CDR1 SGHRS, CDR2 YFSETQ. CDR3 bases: TGCGCCAGCAGCTTTTGGGCGAAAAACACTGAAGCTTTCTTT. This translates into CASSFWAKNTEAFF.

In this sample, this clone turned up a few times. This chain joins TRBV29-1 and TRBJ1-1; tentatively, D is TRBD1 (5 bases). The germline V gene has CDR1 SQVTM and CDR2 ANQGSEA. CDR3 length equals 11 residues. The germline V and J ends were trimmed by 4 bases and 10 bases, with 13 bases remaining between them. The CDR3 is CSVAVQGTAFF. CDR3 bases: TGCAGCGTTGCGGTGCAGGGTACAGCTTTCTTT.